This T cell receptor beta chain comes out of a study of tumor-infiltrating lymphocytes in primary liver carcinoma. As regards this clonotype: One junction end does not reproduce the germline sequence, and a read error may be involved.

The CDR3 totals 18 residues. The germline CDR1 and CDR2 sequences are SGHNT and YYREEE (reference sequence). The authors made TCR beta cDNA from 500 to 600 ng total RNA with a constant-region primer. Slightly modified ARM-PCR, run as three nested multiplex PCR rounds, produced the TCR beta libraries. Researchers ran the first two PCR rounds for roughly 11 cycles each with TRBV1-TRBV30 forward primers and a C-beta reverse primer. One entry per CDR3 protein results from TCRdb running MiXCR on the multiplex PCR reads. The data contain 150,000 to 200,000 distinct CDR3 sequences, around 81% of them seen just once; the ten biggest clones take up around 18%. The approximately 20-31 mg bulk tissue piece was not sorted before simultaneous RNA and DNA extraction.

The sample comprised tumor tissue from primary liver carcinoma. The clonotype was recovered from a man aged 35-49 years with primary liver carcinoma and hepatitis B virus infection. The rearrangement uses TRBV5-4 and TRBJ2-3; 13 bases match TRBD2. CDR3 sequence reads: CASSLGTSGIASTDTRYF. The CDR3 DNA is TGTGCCAGCAGCCTCGGGACTAGCGGGATTGCTAGCACAGATACGCGGTATTTT.